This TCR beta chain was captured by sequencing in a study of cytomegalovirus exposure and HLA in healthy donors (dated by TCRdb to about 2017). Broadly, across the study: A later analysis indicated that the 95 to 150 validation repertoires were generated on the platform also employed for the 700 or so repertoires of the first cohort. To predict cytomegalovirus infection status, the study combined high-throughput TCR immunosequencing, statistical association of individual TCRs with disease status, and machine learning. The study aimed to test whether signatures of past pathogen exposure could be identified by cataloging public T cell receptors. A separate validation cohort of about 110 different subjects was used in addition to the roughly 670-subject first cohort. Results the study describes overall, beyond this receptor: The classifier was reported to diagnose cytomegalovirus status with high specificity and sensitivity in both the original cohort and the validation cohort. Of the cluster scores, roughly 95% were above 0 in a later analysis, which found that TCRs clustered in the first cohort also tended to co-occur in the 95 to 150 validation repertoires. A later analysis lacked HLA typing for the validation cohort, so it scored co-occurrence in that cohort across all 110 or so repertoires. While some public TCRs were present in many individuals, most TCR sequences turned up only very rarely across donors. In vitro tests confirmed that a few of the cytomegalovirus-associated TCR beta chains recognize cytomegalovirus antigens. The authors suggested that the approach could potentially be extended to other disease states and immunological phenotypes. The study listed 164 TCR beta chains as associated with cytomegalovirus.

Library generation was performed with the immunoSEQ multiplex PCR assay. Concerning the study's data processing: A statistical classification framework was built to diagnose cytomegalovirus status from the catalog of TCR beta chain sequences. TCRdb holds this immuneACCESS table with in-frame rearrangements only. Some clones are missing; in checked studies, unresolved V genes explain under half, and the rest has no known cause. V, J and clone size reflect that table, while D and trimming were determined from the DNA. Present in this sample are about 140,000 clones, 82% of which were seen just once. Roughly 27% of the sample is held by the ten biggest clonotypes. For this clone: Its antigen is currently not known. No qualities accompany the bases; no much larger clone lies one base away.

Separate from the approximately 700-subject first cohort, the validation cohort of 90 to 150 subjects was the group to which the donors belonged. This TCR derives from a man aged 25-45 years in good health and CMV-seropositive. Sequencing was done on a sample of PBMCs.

The sequenced DNA: TGCGCCAGCAGCTTCGGGACAAACTACAATGAGCAGTTCTTC. Its protein reads: CASSFGTNYNEQFF. The receptor chain draws on TRBV5-1 and TRBJ2-1; a tentative D match to TRBD1 spans 6 bases. The CDR3 sequence holds 14 residues, the cysteine and phenylalanine included. Just CDR3 DNA is preserved here, 42 bases in frame from base 1. Trimming takes 2 bases from V and 3 bases from J, and the germline ends sit 9 bases apart. For CDR1 and CDR2, the germline V gene lists SGHRS and YFSETQ.